This T cell receptor beta chain was observed in a study of early stage breast cancer tumors. V was clipped by 3 bases and J by 1 base; unmatched bases: 6. Germline CDR1 is LGHNA and CDR2 is YSLEER. This CDR3 is built from 15 residues. Data came from immunoSEQ multiplex PCR; TCRdb stores just in-frame clones and leaves some out. The data show tens of thousands of clones, roughly 80% seen once. The TCR sequence derives from a person in their sixties with breast cancer. This sequence joins TRBV4-3 and TRBJ2-7, with 7 bases lining up with TRBD2. The sequenced sample consisted of blood. CDR3 nucleotides: TGCGCCAGCAGCCAGTTCCTAGCGGAGTCCTACGAGCAGTACTTC. Protein sequence: CASSQFLAESYEQYF.